This T cell receptor (beta chain) is from a study of graft-versus-host responses after intestinal transplantation. Turning to the study itself: Recipients were given multivisceral, liver-intestinal, or isolated intestinal transplants. Recipients across the board were started on anti-thymocyte globulin induction, then kept on tacrolimus and steroids for two to four years.

The assay was immunoSEQ multiplex PCR, and TCRdb's table has in-frame clones only and misses some. This sample yields fewer than 110,000 clones, of which approximately 88% are seen a single time; about 0.75% belongs to the top ten. Comment on this clone: The antigen remains undetermined.

Study-level points and caveats: Analysis identified GvH clones in recipient marrow, with some appearing first in ileum or blood. HvG clone declines early post-transplant were associated with peak circulating GvH levels.

Sequencing was performed on unstimulated CD4+ T cells sorted from spleen or lymph node cells, taken before transplant. The clonotype originates from a human donor who was the organ donor for an intestinal transplant.

The CDR3 nucleotides are TGCGCCAGCAGCTCGGGACTAGCGACTACAGATACGCAGTATTTT. As protein: CASSSGLATTDTQYF. V and J are TRBV5-1 and TRBJ2-3; TRBD2 matches 10 bases. CDR1 and CDR2 from the germline V gene are SGHRS and YFSETQ. The CDR3 is made up of 15 amino acids. V gave up 3 bases and J gave up 3 bases; unmatched junction bases: 4.